A selection of T cell receptor beta chains follows, all from one sample in a study of shared clonotypes between healthy human individuals. Method: immunoSEQ multiplex PCR; TCRdb's copy keeps in-frame clones and lacks some. The sample consists of about 800,000 clones, about 96% of them appearing once. Sequenced input: naive CD8+ T cells sorted from blood. The source of these receptors is a young man in good health. Each CDR3 is given with its conserved first and last residue. A D gene is named only where the DNA matches it firmly. Clone sizes are given selectively: once, few, many, or a class where the clone is expanded.

V gene,J gene,clone size,D gene,CDR3 protein,CDR3 DNA
TRBV7-9,TRBJ2-2,NA,TRBD2,CASSSPGLAMNFDTGELFF,TGTGCCAGCAGCTCCCCGGGACTAGCGATGAACTTCGACACCGGGGAGCTGTTTTTT
TRBV9,TRBJ2-7,NA,NA,CASSTPAGEQYF,TGTGCCAGCAGCACCCCCGCGGGGGAGCAGTACTTC
TRBV11-2,TRBJ2-1,NA,TRBD1,CASSLGSGTGAEQFF,TGTGCCAGCAGCTTAGGAAGTGGGACAGGGGCTGAGCAGTTCTTC
TRBV7-9,TRBJ2-2,NA,NA,CASSLPGEGRELFF,TGTGCCAGCAGCTTACCGGGAGAGGGCCGGGAGCTGTTTTTT
TRBV7-8,TRBJ2-1,NA,NA,CASYLSRTEFPYNEQFF,TGTGCCAGCTACCTTTCGCGGACAGAGTTCCCTTACAATGAGCAGTTCTTC
TRBV9,TRBJ2-5,NA,NA,CASSALSGSGETQYF,TGTGCCAGCAGCGCCCTCTCCGGGAGCGGAGAGACCCAGTACTTC
TRBV27,TRBJ2-7,NA,NA,CASRYKGGYEQYF,TGTGCCAGCCGCTATAAAGGGGGCTACGAGCAGTACTTC
TRBV10-3,TRBJ2-7,NA,NA,CAITDSYEQYF,TGTGCCATCACGGACAGCTACGAGCAGTACTTC
TRBV27,TRBJ1-5,NA,NA,CASSLLGTNQPQHF,TGTGCCAGCAGTCTATTGGGGACCAATCAGCCCCAGCATTTT
TRBV5-5,TRBJ1-4,NA,NA,CASSSAGTKEKLFF,TGTGCCAGCAGCTCCGCGGGGACAAAAGAAAAACTGTTTTTT
TRBV7-9,TRBJ2-7,NA,NA,CASSLGDGGPLYEQYF,TGTGCCAGCAGCTTAGGTGATGGGGGACCGCTCTACGAGCAGTACTTC
TRBV5-4,TRBJ2-1,NA,NA,CASSSPSEGIGEQFF,TGTGCCAGCAGCTCCCCTTCGGAAGGAATCGGTGAGCAGTTCTTC
TRBV9,TRBJ2-1,NA,TRBD2,CASSVSGRYNEQFF,TGTGCCAGCAGCGTTAGCGGGAGGTACAATGAGCAGTTCTTC
TRBV28,TRBJ1-3,once,TRBD1,CASRQTEGTEGNTIYF,TGTGCCAGCAGGCAGACGGAGGGGACAGAAGGAAACACCATATATTTT
TRBV7-9,TRBJ1-1,NA,TRBD1,CASSLQGAMNTEAFF,TGTGCCAGCAGCTTACAGGGGGCGATGAACACTGAAGCTTTCTTT
TRBV4-1,TRBJ2-7,NA,NA,CASSQEWAPAEQYF,TGCGCCAGCAGCCAAGAATGGGCCCCGGCGGAGCAGTACTTC
TRBV14,TRBJ2-1,NA,TRBD2,CASSQSGTNRGGSSYNEQFF,TGTGCCAGCAGCCAAAGCGGGACTAACCGCGGCGGGAGCTCCTACAATGAGCAGTTCTTC
TRBV7-6,TRBJ2-5,NA,NA,CASSLFGDQETQYF,TGTGCCAGCAGCTTATTCGGGGACCAAGAGACCCAGTACTTC
TRBV7-8,TRBJ2-1,NA,TRBD2,CASRSRTRGRPHWDEQFF,TGTGCCAGCAGATCAAGAACTCGCGGGAGGCCTCACTGGGATGAGCAGTTCTTC
TRBV7-2,TRBJ1-2,NA,TRBD1,CASSLYRGSSANYGYTF,TGTGCCAGCAGCTTATACAGGGGAAGTTCGGCTAACTATGGCTACACCTTC
TRBV7-6,TRBJ2-1,NA,NA,CASSYRLSSYNEQFF,TGTGCCAGCAGCTACCGGTTGAGCTCCTACAATGAGCAGTTCTTC
TRBV10-2,TRBJ2-7,NA,TRBD2,CASSGRGNSYEQYF,TGCGCCAGTTCAGGGAGGGGCAACTCCTACGAGCAGTACTTC
TRBV7-2,TRBJ2-1,NA,TRBD1,CASRNDREPSLPGLFRQFF,TGTGCCAGCAGGAACGACAGGGAACCATCCCTCCCTGGCCTATTTAGGCAGTTCTTC
TRBV27,TRBJ2-7,NA,TRBD1,CASSLTGGFWEQYF,TGTGCCAGCAGCCTGACAGGGGGATTCTGGGAGCAGTACTTC
TRBV28,TRBJ2-5,NA,TRBD2,CASKREGHETQYF,TGTGCCAGCAAGCGGGAGGGCCATGAGACCCAGTACTTC
TRBV28,TRBJ1-5,NA,NA,CASSLGARGSNQPQHF,TGTGCCAGCAGTTTAGGTGCAAGGGGCAGCAATCAGCCCCAGCATTTT
TRBV7-9,TRBJ1-1,NA,NA,CASSQTLNTEAFF,TGTGCCAGCAGCCAGACTTTGAACACTGAAGCTTTCTTT
TRBV29-1,TRBJ1-1,once,NA,CSGYDGNTEAFF,TGCAGCGGGTACGACGGGAACACTGAAGCTTTCTTT
TRBV20-1,TRBJ2-3,NA,NA,CSATTDTQYF,TGCAGTGCTACCACAGATACGCAGTATTTT
TRBV7-9,TRBJ2-1,once,NA,CASRSDFYNEQFF,TGTGCCAGCAGATCGGACTTTTACAATGAGCAGTTCTTC
TRBV28,TRBJ2-7,NA,TRBD2,CASSLGREFYEQYF,TGTGCCAGCTCTCTAGGGCGGGAGTTCTACGAGCAGTACTTC
TRBV4-1,TRBJ2-1,NA,NA,CASSPGGEQFF,TGCGCCAGCAGCCCCGGCGGTGAGCAGTTCTTC
TRBV7-2,TRBJ2-2,NA,NA,CASSLLSATGELFF,TGTGCCAGCAGCTTATTATCGGCCACCGGGGAGCTGTTTTTT
TRBV4-3,TRBJ2-7,once,TRBD2,CASSQALRAGDSSYEQYF,TGCGCCAGCAGCCAAGCCCTACGAGCGGGAGACAGCTCCTACGAGCAGTACTTC
TRBV27,TRBJ2-1,NA,NA,CASSPGRNNEQFF,TGTGCCAGCAGTCCCGGACGTAACAATGAGCAGTTCTTC
TRBV5-1,TRBJ2-3,NA,TRBD1,CASSLGQGTTDTQYF,TGCGCCAGCAGCTTGGGACAGGGAACCACAGATACGCAGTATTTT
TRBV5-1,TRBJ2-7,NA,NA,CASSLGSGYEQYF,TGCGCCAGCAGCTTGGGTTCGGGCTACGAGCAGTACTTC
TRBV9,TRBJ1-1,NA,NA,CASSPGLGTNAREAFF,TGTGCCAGCAGCCCCGGGTTAGGGACAAATGCTCGGGAAGCTTTCTTT
TRBV4-3,TRBJ1-4,NA,TRBD1,CASSQDSGTGEKLFF,TGCGCCAGCAGCCAAGATTCCGGGACAGGGGAAAAACTGTTTTTT
TRBV28,TRBJ2-3,NA,TRBD2,CASSLEREAPSDTQYF,TGTGCCAGCAGTTTAGAGCGGGAGGCCCCATCCGATACGCAGTATTTT
TRBV29-1,TRBJ2-3,once,NA,CSVNSGALATTDTQYF,TGCAGCGTTAATTCAGGGGCCTTAGCGACGACAGATACGCAGTATTTT
TRBV27,TRBJ2-5,NA,TRBD2,CASSDTGTSVQTQYF,TGTGCCAGCAGTGATACCGGGACTAGCGTTCAGACCCAGTACTTC
TRBV6-1,TRBJ1-3,NA,NA,CASSLGNTIYF,TGTGCCAGCAGTCTGGGAAACACCATATATTTT
TRBV25-1,TRBJ2-5,NA,TRBD2,CASSGDYLQETQYF,TGTGCCAGCAGTGGGGACTATCTCCAAGAGACCCAGTACTTC
TRBV13,TRBJ2-1,NA,NA,CASSLTVNRAGVVEQFF,TGTGCCAGCAGCTTAACGGTAAATAGAGCCGGGGTGGTTGAGCAGTTCTTC
TRBV13,TRBJ2-1,NA,TRBD2,CASSGGLASPNEQFF,TGTGCCAGCAGCGGGGGACTAGCGAGCCCCAATGAGCAGTTCTTC
TRBV28,TRBJ1-2,NA,NA,CASRGGHTYGYTF,TGTGCCAGCCGGGGGGGGCATACTTATGGCTACACCTTC
TRBV30,TRBJ1-1,NA,NA,CAWGPGGTEAFF,TGTGCCTGGGGGCCGGGGGGGACTGAAGCTTTCTTT
TRBV7-8,TRBJ2-1,NA,TRBD2,CASSLAGTSGSNEQFF,TGTGCCAGCAGCTTAGCCGGGACTAGCGGGAGTAATGAGCAGTTCTTC
TRBV11-3,TRBJ2-7,NA,TRBD1,CASSLFSDRDYEQYF,TGTGCCAGCAGCTTGTTTTCGGACAGGGACTACGAGCAGTACTTC
TRBV27,TRBJ2-1,NA,NA,CASSPSPPAYNEQFF,TGTGCCAGCAGTCCCAGCCCTCCTGCCTACAATGAGCAGTTCTTC
TRBV2,TRBJ2-7,NA,TRBD2,CASSRGLAYEQYF,TGTGCCAGCAGTAGGGGACTAGCCTACGAGCAGTACTTC
TRBV4-1,TRBJ2-7,NA,TRBD1,CASSHPTGGFYEQYF,TGCGCCAGCAGCCACCCGACAGGGGGGTTCTACGAGCAGTACTTC
TRBV29-1,TRBJ2-6,NA,TRBD1,CSVGDRDSYGANVLTF,TGCAGCGTTGGGGACAGGGACTCTTATGGGGCCAACGTCCTGACTTTC
TRBV5-4,TRBJ1-1,NA,NA,CASRGGISTDTEAFF,TGTGCCAGCCGAGGGGGGATTTCAACGGACACTGAAGCTTTCTTT